Presented here are 18 T cell receptor beta chains from one specimen sequenced in a study of CD8+CD57+ T cells in acquired aplastic anemia listed by TCRdb under 2018. Sequencing relied on an Illumina HiSeq 2000. Profiling of TCR beta VDJ combinations and CDR3 sequences used genomic DNA as the template. The raw public data were reprocessed by TCRdb itself: fastp quality trimming at Q25, MiXCR clonotype calling, in-frame beta chains only. Rows with one shared CDR3 protein collapse into an entry with the most common genes and DNA. This sample has around 180,000 distinct CDR3 sequences in its table, and 55% to 70% of those were observed once. Of the sample, 45% to 55% falls within the top ten clones. The source material was sorted CD4+, CD8+, or CD8+CD57+ T cells (not recorded which) from PBMCs. The receptors were gathered from a human donor in good health.

The chain's CDR3 is CSANRRVSYEQYF. The CDR3 nucleotides read TGCAGTGCTAACAGGAGGGTTTCCTACGAGCAGTACTTC. The chain links TRBV20-1 to TRBJ2-7; D may be TRBD2 (6 bases). The CDR3 has 13 amino acids. With 4 bases removed from V and 1 base from J, the gap between germline ends came to 11 bases. Per germline, CDR1 DFQATT and CDR2 SNEGSKA (reference sequence).

The V gene is TRBV11-2, the J gene TRBJ2-7; D is possibly TRBD1 or TRBD2 (6 bases each). Trimming removed 3 bases from V and 2 bases from J, with 14 bases in between. Germline V gene lookup returns CDR1 SGHAT and CDR2 FQNNGV. CDR3 length equals 15 residues. The CDR3 spells CASSLLQGGTYEQYF. The CDR3, as DNA: TGTGCCAGCAGCTTGTTACAGGGAGGTACCTACGAGCAGTACTTC.

This clonotype was picked up many times. The chain uses TRBV7-9 and TRBJ2-7; D is uncertain. Trimming stripped 4 bases from V and 6 bases from J, with 13 bases between. Germline V gene data show CDR1 as SEHNR and CDR2 as FQNEAQ (reference sequence). The CDR3 runs to 13 residues. The DNA of the CDR3 is TGTGCCAGCAGCTATTGGACCGGTAGCGAGCAGTACTTC. This codes for CASSYWTGSEQYF.

V usage is TRBV14 and J usage is TRBJ1-6, with 10 bases aligning to TRBD1. Germline loops: CDR1 SGHDN, CDR2 FVKESK. CDR3 length equals 16 residues. The V segment lost 0 bases and the J segment 9 bases; nucleotides outside the gene matches: 5. The CDR3 DNA is TGTGCCAGCAGCCAAGACGGGACAGGGGTCTCTTCACCCCTCCACTTT. This encodes CASSQDGTGVSSPLHF.

The chain is built from TRBV15 and TRBJ2-7; 12 positions agree with TRBD2. The V and J ends lost 1 base and 6 bases, in that order; junction bases with no gene match: 4. This CDR3 is built from 15 residues. The germline V gene encodes CDR1 LNHNV and CDR2 YYDKDF (reference sequence). CDR3 loop: CATSRGLAGVFEQYF. In DNA, the CDR3 is TGTGCCACCAGCAGAGGACTAGCGGGAGTATTCGAGCAGTACTTC.

This clonotype was observed once. The chain recombines TRBV19 with TRBJ1-2; 7 bases line up with TRBD1. V was clipped by 4 bases and J by 8 bases; unmatched bases: 10. This CDR3 region has 14 residues. Germline V gene sequence: CDR1 LNHDA, CDR2 SQIVND (reference sequence). Here the CDR3 DNA reads TGTGCCAGTAGTACGGACAGGTGGTCGCGCGGCTACACCTTC. It encodes CASSTDRWSRGYTF. The full variable domain, completed using reference TRBV19 and TRBJ1-2, is DGGITQSPKYLFRKEGQNVTLSCEQNLNHDAMYWYRQDPGQGLRLIYYSQIVNDFQKGDIAEGYSVSREKKESFPLTVTSAQKNPTAFYLCASSTDRWSRGYTFGSGTRLTVV.

This clonotype was detected many times. This chain connects TRBV15 to TRBJ2-5, with D possibly TRBD2 on 7 matching bases. Germline V gene lookup returns CDR1 LNHNV and CDR2 YYDKDF (reference sequence). CDR3 size: 15 residues. V gave up 0 bases and J gave up 2 bases, with 10 bases separating them. The CDR3 loop is CATSRDRGGQETQYF. The CDR3 bases are TGTGCCACCAGCAGAGACAGGGGAGGGCAAGAGACCCAGTACTTC.

J is TRBJ1-1 and V is TRBV5-1; D is ambiguous. Trimming pared 0 bases from V and 1 base from J, leaving 7 bases between. This CDR3 contains 14 residues. Germline V gene sequence: CDR1 SGHRS, CDR2 YFSETQ. CDR3: CASSLEVGNTEAFF. The CDR3 region has the DNA TGCGCCAGCAGCTTGGAAGTGGGGAACACTGAAGCTTTCTTT.

The rearrangement links TRBV19 to TRBJ2-2; D perhaps matches TRBD2 (5 bases). Germline lookup yields CDR1 LNHDA and CDR2 SQIVND (reference sequence). The length of the CDR3 is 19 residues. The ends were cut back, 1 base at V and 0 bases at J, with 18 bases in the middle. The CDR3 nucleotides are TGTGCCAGTAGTATAGGATTTAACTTGGGAGACGCGAACACCGGGGAGCTGTTTTTT. Amino acids: CASSIGFNLGDANTGELFF. The whole variable domain, filled in from reference TRBV19 and TRBJ2-2, reads DGGITQSPKYLFRKEGQNVTLSCEQNLNHDAMYWYRQDPGQGLRLIYYSQIVNDFQKGDIAEGYSVSREKKESFPLTVTSAQKNPTAFYLCASSIGFNLGDANTGELFFGEGSRLTVL.

Only a few counts were recorded for this clonotype. The chain carries TRBV24-1 and TRBJ2-2; D uncertain. V lost 7 bases to trimming and J lost 1 base, with 6 bases between them. The CDR3 extends over 13 amino acids. Germline V gene lookup returns CDR1 KGHDR and CDR2 SFDVKD. The CDR3 bases are TGTGCCACCAGCAACAGGAACACCGGGGAGCTGTTTTTT. Its protein is CATSNRNTGELFF.

This clonotype was found once. The chain carries TRBV7-3 and TRBJ1-1; 8 bases align to TRBD1. V gave up 5 bases and J gave up 6 bases; unmatched junction bases: 8. The CDR3 covers 14 residues. Germline CDR1 SGHTA, CDR2 FQGTGA. CDR3 loop: CASSTATGEAEAFF. CDR3 bases: TGTGCCAGCAGCACCGCGACAGGGGAGGCTGAAGCTTTCTTT.

The rearrangement joins TRBV5-5 to TRBJ2-2; 9 nucleotides line up with TRBD2. The germline V gene encodes CDR1 SGHKS and CDR2 YYEKEE (reference sequence). CDR3 length: 16 residues. The V gene end was trimmed by 0 bases and the J gene end by 7 bases; junction bases not matched to a gene: 7. CDR3 sequence (DNA): TGTGCCAGCAGCTTGGTTGGCGGGAGGGCCGGCGGGGAGCTGTTTTTT. This encodes CASSLVGGRAGGELFF.

V and J are TRBV6-5 and TRBJ1-6; possible D gene TRBD1, 5 bases. The CDR3 has 16 amino acids. Trimming cost V 2 bases and J 3 bases, with 11 bases left between them. Per germline, CDR1 MNHEY and CDR2 SVGAGI. CDR3 region: CASSYQDTHYNSPLHF. Written as DNA, the CDR3 is TGTGCCAGCAGTTACCAGGACACCCACTATAATTCACCCCTCCACTTT.

V and J are TRBV2 and TRBJ2-3; 7 bases line up with TRBD1. This CDR3 region has 14 residues. The V gene end was trimmed by 3 bases and the J gene end by 2 bases; junction bases not matched to a gene: 2. CDR1 is SNHLY, CDR2 FYNNEI, per germline. The CDR3 coding sequence is TGTGCCAGCAGTGAGACAGGGCTCACAGATACGCAGTATTTT. The encoded protein is CASSETGLTDTQYF.

The table lists this clonotype with a count of one. The chain uses TRBV2 and TRBJ1-2, with TRBD1 matching 7 bases. Germline loops: CDR1 SNHLY, CDR2 FYNNEI. CDR3 size: 11 residues. Trimming at V came to 10 bases and at J to 9 bases, leaving 8 bases not matched to a gene. The DNA of the CDR3 is TGTGCCACCAAGCCGGACAGGCGCTACACCTTC. It is translated as CATKPDRRYTF.

This chain links TRBV11-3 with TRBJ2-5; TRBD2 agrees at 9 bases. CDR1 is SGHNT and CDR2 is YENEEA in the germline V gene. The CDR3 is 16 residues long. Trimming removed 5 bases from V and 5 bases from J; junction bases left unmatched: 12. The CDR3 DNA is TGTGCCAGCAGCCGTATAGCGGGAGTGGAAGGGGAGACCCAGTACTTC. This encodes CASSRIAGVEGETQYF.

Comments on this clonotype: No DNA is shown, since the ends of the CDR3 on it are uncertain; the CDR3 is the one TCRdb lists. The genes are TRBV7-2 and TRBJ2-1. The CDR3 is 16 residues long, ends included. Germline V gene lookup returns CDR1 SGHTA and CDR2 FQGNSA. CDR3 loop: CASTYLVPAVTNEQFF.

This clonotype was picked up many times. The chain recombines TRBV12-3 or TRBV12-4 with TRBJ2-1, with D maybe TRBD1 (5 bases). The CDR3 runs to 13 residues. V was clipped by 3 bases and J by 6 bases, with 9 bases between them. CDR3 protein: CASSFSRVNEQFF. The CDR3 region has the DNA TGTGCCAGCAGTTTCTCCAGGGTCAATGAGCAGTTCTTC.